This T cell receptor (beta chain) emerged from a study of cytomegalovirus exposure and HLA in healthy donors. Study-level results: The authors enumerated over 150 TCR beta chains as linked to cytomegalovirus.

A remark on this clone: The antigen is undetermined. The junction departs from germline at one end; a sequencing error may be responsible.

Researchers ran the PCR with 60 Vbeta and 13 Jbeta primers. The table came from immunoSEQ multiplex PCR; TCRdb's copy has only in-frame clones and leaves some out. The sample has about 120,000 clones, over 65% seen once. Germline-derived CDR1 and CDR2 are GTSNPN and SVGIG (reference sequence). The CDR3 totals 10 residues. This chain connects TRBV30 to TRBJ1-2, with 8 bases lining up with TRBD1. Material: PBMCs. This receptor was obtained from a man aged 25 to 40 in good health and CMV-seronegative. The CDR3 protein is CAWSRTGPAF. CDR3 in DNA: TGTGCCTGGAGTCGGACAGGGCCGGCTTTC.